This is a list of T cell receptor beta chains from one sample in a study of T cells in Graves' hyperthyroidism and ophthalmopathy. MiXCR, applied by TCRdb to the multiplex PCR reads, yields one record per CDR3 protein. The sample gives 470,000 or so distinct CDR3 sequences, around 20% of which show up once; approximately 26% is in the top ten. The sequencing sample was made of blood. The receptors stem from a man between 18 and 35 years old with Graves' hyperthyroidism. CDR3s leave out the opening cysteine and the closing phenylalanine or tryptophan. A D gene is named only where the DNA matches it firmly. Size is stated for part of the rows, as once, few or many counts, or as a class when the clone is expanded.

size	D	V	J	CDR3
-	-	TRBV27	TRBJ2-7	ASRTEGFEHC
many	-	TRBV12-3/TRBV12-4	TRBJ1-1	ASSFYLDTEAF
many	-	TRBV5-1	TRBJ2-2	ASRVGANTGELF
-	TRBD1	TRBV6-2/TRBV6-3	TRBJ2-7	ASSYNRDSEQY
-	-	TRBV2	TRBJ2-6	ASSEMDLGSGANVLT
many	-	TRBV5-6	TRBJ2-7	ASSLTGTPSEQY
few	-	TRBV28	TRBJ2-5	ASSFLDRMKETQY
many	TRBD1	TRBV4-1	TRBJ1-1	ASRPSTGANTEAF
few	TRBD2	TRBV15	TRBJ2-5	ATSRPGERERETQY
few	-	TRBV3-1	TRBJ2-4	ASSPGLAKNIKY
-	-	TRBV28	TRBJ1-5	ASSSGPQHQPQH
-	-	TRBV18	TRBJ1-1	ASSSQVNRDTEAF
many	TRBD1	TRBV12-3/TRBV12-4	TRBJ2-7	ASSSIWGGQGAREQY
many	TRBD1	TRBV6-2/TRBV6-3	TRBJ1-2	ASQTPGQVGGYGYT
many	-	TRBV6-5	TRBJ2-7	ASSSYNPQCNGYEQY
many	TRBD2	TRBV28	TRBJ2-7	ASSPSGASYEQY
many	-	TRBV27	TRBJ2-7	ASSFLGGYDEQY
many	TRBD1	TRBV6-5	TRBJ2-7	ASGADRGTSYEQY
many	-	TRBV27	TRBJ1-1	ASSSPLGSRVTEAF
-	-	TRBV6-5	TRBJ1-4	ASSYEGAGDHEKLF
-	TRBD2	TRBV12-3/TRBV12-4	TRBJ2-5	ASSPGTSGGLGETQY
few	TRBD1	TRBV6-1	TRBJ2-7	ASSGHQGAGLYEQY
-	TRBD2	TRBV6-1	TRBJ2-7	ASSTYQRGSSYEQY
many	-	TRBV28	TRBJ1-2	ASRDSGANYGYT
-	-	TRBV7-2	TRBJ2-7	ASSDKWDYEQY
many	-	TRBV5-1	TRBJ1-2	ASSFLGANYGYT
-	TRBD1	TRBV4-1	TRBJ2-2	ASSQERWTGDTGELF
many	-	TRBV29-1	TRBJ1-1	TVGRAGEAF
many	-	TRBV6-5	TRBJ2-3	ASSFFQGLADTQY
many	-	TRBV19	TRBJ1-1	ASSAGGQNTEAF
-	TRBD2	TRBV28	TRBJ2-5	ASSSPRLAGQETQY
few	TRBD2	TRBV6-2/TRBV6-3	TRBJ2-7	ASSKGLAFMDEQY
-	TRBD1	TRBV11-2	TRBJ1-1	ASSSWTGPNTEAF
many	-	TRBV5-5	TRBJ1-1	ASSLVGHFNTEAF
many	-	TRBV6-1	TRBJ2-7	ASSAIGGYEQY
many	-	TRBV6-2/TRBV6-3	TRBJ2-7	ATLGGSSYEQY
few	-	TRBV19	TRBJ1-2	ASDPARVHGYT
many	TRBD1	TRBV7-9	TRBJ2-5	ASSLGGTENSLETQY
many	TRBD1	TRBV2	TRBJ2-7	ASPGQGSSKQY
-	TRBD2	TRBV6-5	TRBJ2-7	ASSLLAEVSYEQY
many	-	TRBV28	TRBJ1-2	ASSDWGAGYT
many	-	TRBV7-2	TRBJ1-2	ASSRGLGGYT
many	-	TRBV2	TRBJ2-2	ASSEWQGLTGELF
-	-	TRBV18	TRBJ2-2	ASSNNPGELF
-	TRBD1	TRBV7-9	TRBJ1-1	ASSISSQGPTEAF
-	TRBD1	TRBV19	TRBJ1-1	ASSPPRQGATEAF
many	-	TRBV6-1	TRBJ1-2	ASSERFGGSLGYGYT
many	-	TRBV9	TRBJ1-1	ASSVEGRGTEAF
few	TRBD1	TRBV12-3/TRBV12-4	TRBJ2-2	ASTPAGGRETGELF